These 27 T cell receptor beta chains share one sample of origin, sequenced in a study of early T cells in non-severe SARS-CoV-2 infection. TCRdb re-derived calls from the 5' RACE reads in MiXCR, one entry per CDR3 protein. The repertoire holds 90,000 to 120,000 distinct CDR3 sequences, 11% seen once, with 6.5% to 8% in the top ten. Source material: whole blood. These receptor sequences come from an adult who was a healthcare worker with PCR-confirmed SARS-CoV-2 infection or an uninfected control (not recorded which).

This clonotype was observed many times. This sequence joins TRBV7-2 and TRBJ2-7; D remains ambiguous. Trimming pared 3 bases from V and 3 bases from J, leaving 6 bases between. The CDR3 is 12 residues long. Germline-derived CDR1 and CDR2 are SGHTA and FQGNSA. The CDR3 spells CASSLNSYEQYF. In DNA, the CDR3 is TGTGCCAGCAGCTTGAATAGCTACGAGCAGTACTTC.

By share, this clonotype counts as medium-sized (0.01 to 0.1%). The rearrangement links TRBV20-1 to TRBJ2-5, with D possibly TRBD1 on 6 matching bases. Trimming took 0 bases from V and 4 from J, leaving 9 bases between them. This CDR3 is built from 13 residues. Germline assignment: CDR1 DFQATT and CDR2 SNEGSKA (reference sequence). CDR3 DNA sequence: TGCAGTGCTAGAGATGGACAGAGAGAGACCCAGTACTTC. Protein: CSARDGQRETQYF.

This clonotype was observed many times. The rearrangement links TRBV7-9 to TRBJ2-1; no clear D gene. Trimming stripped 5 bases from V and 7 bases from J, with 9 bases between. The CDR3 loop spans 12 amino acids. Germline CDR1 reads SEHNR; CDR2 reads FQNEAQ (reference sequence). Here the CDR3 reads CASSDHKNEQFF. DNA of the CDR3: TGTGCCAGCAGCGATCACAAAAATGAGCAGTTCTTC.

In its sample, this clonotype was seen many times. The J gene is TRBJ2-7, the V gene TRBV25-1; tentative D call: TRBD2 (5 bases). Germline V CDR1 and CDR2: MGHDK, SYGVNS. Trimming cost V 3 bases and J 5 bases, with 14 bases left between them. The CDR3 sequence is 14 residues long. In DNA, the CDR3 is TGTGCCAGCAGTGATCTTCTAGCTACGAACGAGCAGTACTTC. Translated: CASSDLLATNEQYF.

This clonotype was picked up a small number of times. The chain is built from TRBV7-9 and TRBJ2-7; 9 positions agree with TRBD1. The V and J ends lost 5 bases and 4 bases, in that order; junction bases with no gene match: 6. This CDR3 is built from 14 residues. Germline CDR1 and CDR2: SEHNR and FQNEAQ (reference sequence). The CDR3 nucleotides read TGTGCCAGCAGCGTTGACAGGGGGGAGTACGAGCAGTACTTC. Translating it yields CASSVDRGEYEQYF. The complete variable domain, with remaining parts taken from reference TRBV7-9 and TRBJ2-7, reads DTGVSQNPRHKITKRGQNVTFRCDPISEHNRLYWYRQTLGQGPEFLTYFQNEAQLEKSRLLSDRFSAERPKGSFSTLEIQRTEQGDSAMYLCASSVDRGEYEQYFGPGTRLTVT.

This clonotype was counted between two and nine times. The chain recombines TRBV25-1 with TRBJ1-4; D is possibly TRBD1 (6 bases). V lost 5 bases and J 3 bases, leaving 13 bases between the germline ends. This CDR3 spans 15 amino acids. Germline V lookup: CDR1 MGHDK, CDR2 SYGVNS. The CDR3 here is CASSRKTGSNEKLFF. CDR3 DNA: TGTGCCAGCAGTAGGAAGACAGGTTCTAATGAAAAACTGTTTTTT.

In this sample, this clonotype turned up many times. The rearrangement joins TRBV4-1 to TRBJ1-6; 9 positions agree with TRBD1. The V and J ends lost 4 bases and 10 bases, in that order; junction bases with no gene match: 11. CDR3 length: 16 residues. Germline CDR1 reads MGHRA; CDR2 reads YSYEKL. CDR3: CASSRRTGTGRSPLHF. The DNA of the CDR3 is TGCGCCAGCAGCCGAAGGACCGGGACAGGGAGGTCACCCCTCCACTTT.

V usage is TRBV12-5 and J usage is TRBJ1-3; D is undetermined. Germline assignment: CDR1 LGHNT and CDR2 FRNRAP. This CDR3 contains 11 residues. Trimming shortened V by 1 base and J by 7 bases, and 2 bases separated the two germline ends. The CDR3 protein is CASGLGNTIYF. In DNA form, the CDR3 reads TGTGCTAGTGGTTTGGGGAACACCATATATTTT.

For this clonotype: It may be a read error: a sequence one base away is much more abundant. This chain joins TRBV2 and TRBJ1-3, with a weak D call TRBD1 (6 bases). CDR3 length equals 13 residues. CDR1 and CDR2 (germline): SNHLY, FYNNEI. CDR3 residues: CVSSGTGGNTIYF. The CDR3 DNA sequence: TGTGTCAGCAGCGGTACAGGGGGAAACACCATATATTTT.

This clonotype was observed a few times. The chain joins TRBV7-2 to TRBJ2-1; 7 bases match TRBD2. The CDR3 contains 17 residues. The junction had 7 bases not matched to a gene; V was cut back by 0 bases and J by 2 bases. Germline assignment: CDR1 SGHTA and CDR2 FQGNSA. DNA of the CDR3: TGTGCCAGCAGCTTAGCGGGTCAAGCGGGACCCTACAATGAGCAGTTCTTC. Translating it yields CASSLAGQAGPYNEQFF.

In the case of this clonotype: At one of its ends the junction is not consistent with the germline gene, which may arise from a read error. The chain employs TRBV10-3 and TRBJ1-1, with D possibly matching TRBD1 (5 bases). This CDR3 spans 13 amino acids. Germline CDR1 ENHRY, CDR2 SYGVKD. CDR3 amino acids: CDISGRGNTEAFF. CDR3 DNA sequence: TGTGACATCAGTGGGAGGGGAAACACTGAAGCTTTCTTT.

Note on this clonotype: This may be a read error: a much more frequent sequence differs by one nucleotide. This chain joins TRBV4-1 and TRBJ2-7; D might be TRBD2 (6 bases). With 3 bases removed from V and 2 bases from J, the gap between germline ends came to 14 bases. CDR3 length: 15 amino acids. From germline, CDR1 is MGHRA and CDR2 YSYEKL. CDR3 loop: CASSHPGLTTYEQYF. The DNA for the CDR3 is TGCGCCAGCAGCCATCCGGGACTGACGACCTACGAGCAGTACTTC.

In this sample, this clonotype turned up a few times. V is TRBV27 and J is TRBJ2-7; D unclear. Germline V lookup: CDR1 MNHEY, CDR2 SMNVEV (reference sequence). This CDR3 spans 13 amino acids. Trimming cost V 0 bases and J 5 bases, with 8 bases left between them. The CDR3 region is CASSLSEAHEQYF. CDR3 bases: TGTGCCAGCAGTTTATCCGAAGCCCACGAGCAGTACTTC.

CDR3: CASSLSLAMIQETQYF. Here the CDR3 DNA reads TGTGCCAGCAGCTTAAGCCTAGCGATGATACAAGAGACCCAGTACTTC. The chain recombines TRBV7-2 with TRBJ2-5; the D gene is possibly TRBD2 (6 bases). The germline V gene has CDR1 SGHTA and CDR2 FQGNSA. V gave up 2 bases and J gave up 2 bases, with 15 bases separating them. This CDR3 comprises 16 residues.

This clonotype was detected a few times. The chain combines TRBV10-2 with TRBJ1-5, with a possible D match to TRBD1 (6 bases). Deletions cut 7 bases from V and 3 bases from J, with 10 bases between. In germline, CDR1 is WSHSY, CDR2 SAAADI. This CDR3 spans 13 amino acids. Written as DNA, the CDR3 is TGCGCCAGCAACAGGGACTTCAATCAGCCCCAGCATTTT. This translates into CASNRDFNQPQHF.

The chain recombines TRBV12-3 or TRBV12-4 with TRBJ2-3; D is uncertain. The CDR3 is 14 residues long. V was trimmed by 5 bases and J by 0 bases, leaving 9 bases between them. The CDR3 DNA is TGTGCCAGCAGTCCAGCCGGCAGCACAGATACGCAGTATTTT. It translates to CASSPAGSTDTQYF.

The V gene is TRBV20-1, the J gene TRBJ2-2; tentative D call: TRBD2 (6 bases). V was cut by 0 bases and J by 4 bases, with 12 bases left in between. The germline V gene encodes CDR1 DFQATT and CDR2 SNEGSKA (reference sequence). This CDR3 contains 15 residues. Written as DNA, the CDR3 is TGCAGTGCTAGAGATTTTGGGCGGGGCACCGGGGAGCTGTTTTTT. It yields the protein CSARDFGRGTGELFF.

V gene TRBV3-1 combines with J gene TRBJ2-1, with D unresolved. Germline V lookup: CDR1 LGHDT, CDR2 YNNKEL (reference sequence). CDR3 length equals 16 residues. Trimming stripped 2 bases from V and 2 bases from J, with 13 bases between. The CDR3 loop is CASSQWPKGPYNEQFF. The CDR3 DNA follows: TGTGCCAGCAGCCAATGGCCAAAAGGACCCTACAATGAGCAGTTCTTC.

This clonotype has at least ten counts. The rearrangement joins TRBV28 to TRBJ2-6; D is perhaps TRBD2 (5 bases). The CDR3 runs 16 residues. Trimming took off 2 bases at V and 1 base at J, with 9 bases between the two ends. CDR1 and CDR2 from the germline V gene are MDHEN and SYDVKM. CDR3 protein: CASSLGGLSGANVLTF. The CDR3 DNA reads TGTGCCAGCAGTTTAGGTGGACTGTCTGGGGCCAACGTCCTGACTTTC.

The sample holds many counts of this clonotype. The chain is built from TRBV30 and TRBJ2-7, with TRBD2 as a possible D gene (6 bases). The CDR3 loop spans 16 amino acids. CDR1 is GTSNPN and CDR2 is SVGIG in the germline V gene (reference sequence). V was cut by 3 bases and J by 7 bases, with 25 bases left in between. The CDR3 DNA follows: TGTGCCTGGAGGACCTGGAGGGGACTGGTTGTAGAGGAGCAGTACTTC. Residues: CAWRTWRGLVVEEQYF.

Only a few counts were recorded for this clonotype. The chain couples TRBV11-2 to TRBJ1-1; the D gene is possibly TRBD1 (5 bases). CDR1 SGHAT and CDR2 FQNNGV come from the germline V gene. The CDR3 is made up of 15 amino acids. Trimming cost V 0 bases and J 4 bases, with 12 bases left between them. The CDR3 spells CASSLERGGGTEAFF. CDR3 bases: TGTGCCAGCAGCTTAGAAAGGGGTGGGGGCACTGAAGCTTTCTTT.

This clonotype was seen only a few times. The chain couples TRBV9 to TRBJ2-3, with TRBD2 matching 13 bases. V shed 3 bases and J 0 bases; nucleotides not matched to a gene: 13. The CDR3 length is 20 residues. CDR1 is SGDLS, CDR2 YYNGEE, per germline. For the CDR3, the DNA is TGTGCCAGCAGCGCGTACGGGAGACTAGCGGGAGGTCATAGCACAGATACGCAGTATTTT. Translating it yields CASSAYGRLAGGHSTDTQYF. The variable domain in full, completed from reference TRBV9 and TRBJ2-3, reads DSGVTQTPKHLITATGQRVTLRCSPRSGDLSVYWYQQSLDQGLQFLIQYYNGEERAKGNILERFSAQQFPDLHSELNLSSLELGDSALYFCASSAYGRLAGGHSTDTQYFGPGTRLTVL.

This clonotype has ten or more counts. CDR3 sequence reads: CASSYRGPGEQFF. Here the CDR3 DNA reads TGTGCCAGCAGTTACCGGGGACCTGGTGAGCAGTTCTTC. The chain is built from TRBV6-2 or TRBV6-3 and TRBJ2-1, with D perhaps assigned TRBD1 or TRBD2 (5 bases each). V was clipped by 2 bases and J by 9 bases, with 11 bases between them. Germline CDR1 and CDR2: MNHEY and SVGEGT. The CDR3 has 13 amino acids.

This clonotype was counted a few times. The V and J genes are TRBV28 and TRBJ2-7; a weak D match, TRBD2 (6 bases). This CDR3 is built from 16 residues. The germline V and J ends were trimmed by 4 bases and 2 bases, with 18 bases remaining between them. The V gene's germline CDR1 is MDHEN and CDR2 SYDVKM. The CDR3 reads CASSSLRRDFPYEQYF. CDR3 nucleotides: TGTGCCAGCAGTTCTCTACGCCGGGACTTTCCCTACGAGCAGTACTTC. Together with reference TRBV28 and TRBJ2-7, the CDR3 gives the full variable domain: DVKVTQSSRYLVKRTGEKVFLECVQDMDHENMFWYRQDPGLGLRLIYFSYDVKMKEKGDIPEGYSVSREKKERFSLILESASTNQTSMYLCASSSLRRDFPYEQYFGPGTRLTVT.

This clonotype was counted many times. This sequence joins TRBV20-1 and TRBJ2-5, with 8 bases lining up with TRBD2. V shed 1 base and J 1 base; nucleotides not matched to a gene: 8. The CDR3 runs to 16 residues. Germline CDR1 and CDR2: DFQATT and SNEGSKA (reference sequence). The CDR3 reads CSARVFAGGSQETQYF. The CDR3 nucleotides are TGCAGTGCTAGAGTCTTCGCGGGAGGCAGCCAAGAGACCCAGTACTTC.

The chain uses TRBV6-5 and TRBJ1-3, with D unresolved. Trimming stripped 0 bases from V and 1 base from J, with 7 bases between. The CDR3 is made up of 15 amino acids. Germline V gene data show CDR1 as MNHEY and CDR2 as SVGAGI. CDR3 amino acids: CASSYSGLSGNTIYF. In DNA, the CDR3 is TGTGCCAGCAGTTACTCCGGCCTTTCTGGAAACACCATATATTTT.

This clonotype qualifies as medium-sized. This chain joins TRBV4-1 and TRBJ2-7, with 10 nucleotides matching TRBD1. The CDR3 covers 16 residues. With V trimmed by 3 bases and J by 4 bases, 9 bases remained unmatched. Per germline, CDR1 MGHRA and CDR2 YSYEKL. CDR3 protein: CASSHPPGQGRYEQYF. The CDR3 region has the DNA TGCGCCAGCAGCCATCCTCCGGGACAGGGGCGATACGAGCAGTACTTC.